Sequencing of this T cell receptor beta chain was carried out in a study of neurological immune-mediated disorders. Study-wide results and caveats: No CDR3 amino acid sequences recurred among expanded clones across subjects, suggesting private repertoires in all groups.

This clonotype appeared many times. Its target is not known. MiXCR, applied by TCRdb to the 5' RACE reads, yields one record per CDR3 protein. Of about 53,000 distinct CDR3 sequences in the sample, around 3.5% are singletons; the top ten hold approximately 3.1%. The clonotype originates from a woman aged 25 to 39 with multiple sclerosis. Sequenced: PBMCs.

The CDR3 loop is CASSQERNEQFF. The CDR3 DNA sequence: TGTGCCAGCAGTCAAGAGAGAAATGAGCAGTTCTTC. The J gene is TRBJ2-1, the V gene TRBV7-2; the D is unclear. The germline V gene encodes CDR1 SGHTA and CDR2 FQGNSA. Trimming left V 6 bases short and J 7 bases short, with 10 bases between. There are 12 residues in the CDR3.